A selection of T cell receptor beta chains follows, all from one sample in a study of blood T cells in healthy people across ages. One entry per CDR3 protein results from TCRdb running MiXCR on the 5' RACE reads. The table has 1.5 million to 2 million distinct CDR3 sequences, just under 50% seen once. The sample comprised blood. The receptors derive from a woman aged 40 to 50 in good health. The CDR3 runs from the conserved cysteine through the conserved F or W.

J | V | CDR3
TRBJ1-2 | TRBV6-5 | CASSYRGFGYTF
TRBJ2-5 | TRBV29-1 | CSAEVRQETQYF
TRBJ1-1 | TRBV5-1 | CASTQREDTEAFF
TRBJ2-5 | TRBV21-1 | CASSQRTRRRSTQYF
TRBJ1-2 | TRBV28 | CASSFREGYTF
TRBJ2-1 | TRBV28 | CASRRSGGAYNEQFF
TRBJ2-6 | TRBV6-2/TRBV6-3 | CASSLGANVLTF
TRBJ2-7 | TRBV7-9 | CASSENYYEQYF
TRBJ1-6 | TRBV28 | CASRPTEGNSPLHF
TRBJ2-3 | TRBV7-2 | CASSHGSGGLTDTQYF
TRBJ1-2 | TRBV7-2 | CASSSSSASGYTF
TRBJ2-5 | TRBV7-2 | CASSLRLAGAGTQYF
TRBJ1-1 | TRBV25-1 | CASSEYHTEAFF
TRBJ2-5 | TRBV11-2 | CASSSSLAGAATQYF
TRBJ2-3 | TRBV4-3 | CASSRPATGTQYF
TRBJ1-1 | TRBV6-2/TRBV6-3 | CASIGQGKNTEAFF
TRBJ2-3 | TRBV7-8 | CASSLGPLASTDTQYF
TRBJ2-1 | TRBV24-1 | CATSDFPSNEQFF
TRBJ2-3 | TRBV20-1 | CSARDFGQGTDTQYF
TRBJ2-7 | TRBV3-1 | CASSQVGGTRSYEQYF
TRBJ2-3 | TRBV15 | CATSPWTSGADTQYF
TRBJ1-4 | TRBV11-2 | CASSRYRVVNEKLFF
TRBJ2-5 | TRBV6-5 | CASSDSSGQETQYF
TRBJ2-5 | TRBV29-1 | CSVEGLVGAETQYF
TRBJ2-7 | TRBV11-2 | CASTGTLISYEQYF
TRBJ2-7 | TRBV28 | CASCHWTSYYEQYF
TRBJ2-3 | TRBV5-5 | CASSFLLAVTDTQYF
TRBJ1-2 | TRBV14 | CASSQDPTGLPYGYTF
TRBJ2-5 | TRBV24-1 | CATSDPRTTEETQYF
TRBJ1-5 | TRBV19 | CASRREDGGKDQPQHF
TRBJ2-7 | TRBV24-1 | CATSDSGVRRNEQYF
TRBJ2-3 | TRBV15 | CATSEGGRDTQYF
TRBJ2-7 | TRBV3-1 | CASSQGRTGSSYEQYF
TRBJ2-5 | TRBV7-2 | CASTSRGTGETQYF
TRBJ1-2 | TRBV10-3 | CAISEGDRGLYGYTF
TRBJ1-2 | TRBV7-2 | CASSRDSFLSNYGYTF
TRBJ2-3 | TRBV20-1 | CSASPVDTQYF
TRBJ2-5 | TRBV20-1 | CSATTGSQETQYF
TRBJ2-5 | TRBV18 | CASSSAPGQKETQYF
TRBJ2-4 | TRBV6-5 | CASSYGQQNIQYF
TRBJ1-2 | TRBV20-1 | CSAIDTRGYTF
TRBJ2-3 | TRBV6-5 | CASSYSSASETSRQYF
TRBJ2-7 | TRBV7-2 | CASSATGSLYEQYF
TRBJ2-1 | TRBV28 | CASSFRPGQGYNEQFF
TRBJ2-3 | TRBV5-1 | CASAAQPGSNTQYF
TRBJ2-3 | TRBV20-1 | CSATAIAGRSDMQYF
TRBJ2-3 | TRBV24-1 | CATSDPGLRMDTQYF
TRBJ2-1 | TRBV20-1 | CSARHRAQYNEQFF